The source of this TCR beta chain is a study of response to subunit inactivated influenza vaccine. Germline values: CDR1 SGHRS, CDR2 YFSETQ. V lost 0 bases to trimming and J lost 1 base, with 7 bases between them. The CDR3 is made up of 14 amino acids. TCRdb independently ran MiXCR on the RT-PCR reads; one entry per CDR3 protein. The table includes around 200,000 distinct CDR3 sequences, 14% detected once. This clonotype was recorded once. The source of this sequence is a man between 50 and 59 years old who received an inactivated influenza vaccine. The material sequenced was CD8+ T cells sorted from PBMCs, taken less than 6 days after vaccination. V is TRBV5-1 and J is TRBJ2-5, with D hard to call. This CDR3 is CASSLAGSQETQYF. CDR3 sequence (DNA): TGCGCCAGCAGCTTGGCCGGAAGCCAAGAGACCCAGTACTTC.